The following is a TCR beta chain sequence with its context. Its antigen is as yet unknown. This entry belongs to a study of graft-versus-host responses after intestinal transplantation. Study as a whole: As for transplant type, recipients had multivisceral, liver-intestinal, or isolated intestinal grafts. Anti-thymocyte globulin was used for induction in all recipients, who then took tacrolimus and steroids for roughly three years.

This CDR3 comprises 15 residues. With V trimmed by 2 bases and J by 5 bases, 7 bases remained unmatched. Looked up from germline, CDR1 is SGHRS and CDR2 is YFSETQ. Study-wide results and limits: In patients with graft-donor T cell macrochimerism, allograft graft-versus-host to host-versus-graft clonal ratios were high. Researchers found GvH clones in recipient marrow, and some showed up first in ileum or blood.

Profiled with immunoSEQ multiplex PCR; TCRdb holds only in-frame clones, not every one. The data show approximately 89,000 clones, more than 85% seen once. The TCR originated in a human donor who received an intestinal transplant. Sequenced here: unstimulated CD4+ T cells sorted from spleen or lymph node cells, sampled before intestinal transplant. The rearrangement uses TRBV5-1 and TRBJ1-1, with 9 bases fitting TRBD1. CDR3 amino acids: CASSLPGQGRTEAFF. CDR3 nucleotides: TGCGCCAGCAGCTTACCGGGACAGGGACGGACTGAAGCTTTCTTT.